This T cell receptor (beta chain) comes out of a study of blood T cell repertoires in COVID-19. As for the study in general: Donors in the United States, Italy and Spain gave samples during acute or convalescent COVID-19. PBMCs, B-cell-depleted T cells, or T cells were the source of the cDNA or gDNA that made up the material.

The CDR3 extends over 15 amino acids. Per germline, CDR1 ENHRY and CDR2 SYGVKD. With V trimmed by 6 bases and J by 0 bases, 3 bases remained unmatched. Original processing methods: Nucleated cell counts were estimated from reference gene primer amplification. Profiling relied on immunoSEQ multiplex PCR, and the TCRdb table lists in-frame clones only, not all of them. V and J calls and clone size come straight from that table; D and trimming were deduced from the DNA. Of roughly 140,000 clones in the sample, around 91% were seen once. The chain is built from TRBV10-3 and TRBJ2-3, with 10 bases fitting TRBD2. The receptor was isolated from a woman aged 40-49 years with acute or convalescent COVID-19. The sample consisted of peripheral blood. The chain's CDR3 is CAIRGLAESTDTQYF. As DNA, the CDR3 is TGTGCCATCAGAGGACTAGCGGAAAGCACAGATACGCAGTATTTT.